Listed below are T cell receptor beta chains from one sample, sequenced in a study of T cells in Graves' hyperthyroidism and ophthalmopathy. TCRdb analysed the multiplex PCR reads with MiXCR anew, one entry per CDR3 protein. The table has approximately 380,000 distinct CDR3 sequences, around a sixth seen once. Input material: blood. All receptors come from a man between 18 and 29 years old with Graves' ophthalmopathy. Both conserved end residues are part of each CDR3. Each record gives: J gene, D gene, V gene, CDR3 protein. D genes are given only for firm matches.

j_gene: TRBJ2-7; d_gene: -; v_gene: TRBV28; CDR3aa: CASSLVGGRSEQYF
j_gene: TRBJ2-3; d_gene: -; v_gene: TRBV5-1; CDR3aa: CASSLEFSADTQYF
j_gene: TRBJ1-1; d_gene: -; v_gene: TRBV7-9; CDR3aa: CASSLDPAFF
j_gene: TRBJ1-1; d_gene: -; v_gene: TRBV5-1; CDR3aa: CASSSPPNTEAFF
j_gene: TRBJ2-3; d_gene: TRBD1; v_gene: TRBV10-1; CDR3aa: CASSEGQGTDTQYF
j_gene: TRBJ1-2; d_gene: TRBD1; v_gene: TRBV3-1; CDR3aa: CASSQVQGNYGYTF
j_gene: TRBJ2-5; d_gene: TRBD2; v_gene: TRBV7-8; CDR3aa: CASSPRGLAGGRDQETQYF
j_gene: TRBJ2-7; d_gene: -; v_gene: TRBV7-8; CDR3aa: CASSLSQLTYEQYF
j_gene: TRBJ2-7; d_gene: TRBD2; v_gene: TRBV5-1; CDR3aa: CASSLGLAGGSYEQYF
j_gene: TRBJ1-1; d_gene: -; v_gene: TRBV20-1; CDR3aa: CSARAKENTEAFF
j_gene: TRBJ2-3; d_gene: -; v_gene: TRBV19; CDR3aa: CASTSGPLTDTQYF
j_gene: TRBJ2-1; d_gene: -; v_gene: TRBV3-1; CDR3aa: CASSLSSRNEQFF
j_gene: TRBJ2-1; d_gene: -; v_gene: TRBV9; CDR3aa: CASSSPSVPVDEQFF
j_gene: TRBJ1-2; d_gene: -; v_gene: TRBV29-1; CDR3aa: CSVRYRVDYGYTF
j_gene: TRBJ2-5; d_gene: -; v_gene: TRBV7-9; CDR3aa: CASSLATFRETQYF
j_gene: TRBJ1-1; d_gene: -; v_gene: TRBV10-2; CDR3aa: CASSEGTLVNTEAFF
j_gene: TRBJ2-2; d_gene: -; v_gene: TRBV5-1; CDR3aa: CASSLGTVTGELFF
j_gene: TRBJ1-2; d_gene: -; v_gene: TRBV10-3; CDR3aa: CAISGGVSNYGYTF
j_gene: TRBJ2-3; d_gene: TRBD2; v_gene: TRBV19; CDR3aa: CASSIGAGTRIDTQYF
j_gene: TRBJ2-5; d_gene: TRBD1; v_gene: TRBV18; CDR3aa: CASSPGQGRETQYF
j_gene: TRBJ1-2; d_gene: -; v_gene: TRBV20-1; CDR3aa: CPASALYANGANYGYTF
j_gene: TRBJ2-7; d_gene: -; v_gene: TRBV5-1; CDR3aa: CASRDGSSYEQYF
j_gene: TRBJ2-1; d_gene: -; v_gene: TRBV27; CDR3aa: CASSFGSYNEQFF
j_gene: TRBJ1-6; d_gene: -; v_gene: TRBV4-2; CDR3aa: CASSQGGDTDYNSPLHF
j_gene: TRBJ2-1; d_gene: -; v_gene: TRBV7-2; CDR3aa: CASSRGLNEQFF
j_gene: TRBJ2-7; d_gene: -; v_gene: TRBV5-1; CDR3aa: CASSLVVVGRRRLEQYF
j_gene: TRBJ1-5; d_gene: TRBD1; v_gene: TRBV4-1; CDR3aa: CASSHTGATGNNQPQHF
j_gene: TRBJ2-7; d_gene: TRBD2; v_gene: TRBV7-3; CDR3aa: CASSLGGGEQYF
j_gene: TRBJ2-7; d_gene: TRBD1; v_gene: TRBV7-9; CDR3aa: CASSSGQGGGEQYF
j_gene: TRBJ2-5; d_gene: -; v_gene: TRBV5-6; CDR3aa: CASSLSGVETQYF
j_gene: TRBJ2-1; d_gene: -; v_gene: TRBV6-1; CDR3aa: CASSKLPGRGVYEQFF
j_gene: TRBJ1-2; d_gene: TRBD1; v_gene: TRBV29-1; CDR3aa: CSAQTGEVLYGYTF
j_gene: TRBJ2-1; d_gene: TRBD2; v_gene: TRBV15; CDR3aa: CATSSPGSSGGRDEQFF
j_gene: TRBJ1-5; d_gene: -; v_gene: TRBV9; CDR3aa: CASSVQPNQPQHF
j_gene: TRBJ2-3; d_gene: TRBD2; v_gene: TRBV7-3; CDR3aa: CASSHSGGASDTQYF
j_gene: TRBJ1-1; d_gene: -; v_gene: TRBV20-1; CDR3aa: CSARAGETEAFF
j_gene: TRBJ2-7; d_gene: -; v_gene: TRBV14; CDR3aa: CASSQNSYEQYF
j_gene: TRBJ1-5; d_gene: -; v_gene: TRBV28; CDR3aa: CASNTEWWNRPQHF
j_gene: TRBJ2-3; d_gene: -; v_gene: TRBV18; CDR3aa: CASSPDIRDTRTDTQYF
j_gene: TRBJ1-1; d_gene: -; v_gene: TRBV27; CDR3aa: CAGSWEGSTEAFF
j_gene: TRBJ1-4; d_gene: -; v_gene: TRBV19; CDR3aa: CASGTGNTKLFF
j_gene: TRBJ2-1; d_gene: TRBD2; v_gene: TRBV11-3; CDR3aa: CASSPPGGEQFF
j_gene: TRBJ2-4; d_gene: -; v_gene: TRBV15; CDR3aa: CATSRDQGRIQYF
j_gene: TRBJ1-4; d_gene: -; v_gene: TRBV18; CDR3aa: CASSPPSLAKEKLFF
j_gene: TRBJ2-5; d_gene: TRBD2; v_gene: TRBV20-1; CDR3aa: CSARDSGTSGNQYF
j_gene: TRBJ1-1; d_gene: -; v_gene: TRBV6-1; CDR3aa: CASRLGGGAFF
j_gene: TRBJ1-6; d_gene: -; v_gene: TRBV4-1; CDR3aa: CASSQALGSPLHF
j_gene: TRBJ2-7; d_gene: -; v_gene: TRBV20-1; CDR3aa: CSARSGYEQYF
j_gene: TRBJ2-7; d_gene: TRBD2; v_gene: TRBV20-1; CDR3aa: CSARDPGGISYEQYF
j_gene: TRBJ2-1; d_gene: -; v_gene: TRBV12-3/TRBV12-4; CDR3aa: CASSLRLSSYNEQFF
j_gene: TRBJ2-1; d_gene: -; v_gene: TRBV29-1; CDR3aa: CSVEDTGGSIEQFF
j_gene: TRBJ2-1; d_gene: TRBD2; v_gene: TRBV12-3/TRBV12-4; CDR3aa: CASSPVASGGFNEQFF
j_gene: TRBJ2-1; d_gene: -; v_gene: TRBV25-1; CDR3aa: CATADFVYNEQFF